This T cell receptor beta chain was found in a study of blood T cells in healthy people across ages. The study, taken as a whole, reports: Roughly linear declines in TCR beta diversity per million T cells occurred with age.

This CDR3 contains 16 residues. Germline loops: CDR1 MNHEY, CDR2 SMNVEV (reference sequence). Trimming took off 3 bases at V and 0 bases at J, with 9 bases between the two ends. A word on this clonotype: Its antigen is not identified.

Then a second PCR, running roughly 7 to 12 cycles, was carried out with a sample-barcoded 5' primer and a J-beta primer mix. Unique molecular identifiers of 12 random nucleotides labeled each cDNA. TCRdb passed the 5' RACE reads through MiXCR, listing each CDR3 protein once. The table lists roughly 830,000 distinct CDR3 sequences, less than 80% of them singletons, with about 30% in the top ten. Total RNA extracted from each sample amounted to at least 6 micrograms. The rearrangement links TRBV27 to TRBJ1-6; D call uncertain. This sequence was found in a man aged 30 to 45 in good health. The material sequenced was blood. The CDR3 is CASSLVPNSYNSPLHF. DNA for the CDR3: TGTGCCAGCAGTTTGGTACCGAACTCCTATAATTCACCCCTCCACTTT.